The 21 T cell receptor beta chains given below trace back to one sample, sequenced in a study of cytomegalovirus exposure and HLA in healthy donors. Sequenced by immunoSEQ multiplex PCR; TCRdb stores in-frame clones only, minus some. Among 200,000 or so clones listed, 75% to 90% were seen once. Source material: PBMCs. The source is a woman between 18 and 29 years old in good health and CMV-seronegative.

J is TRBJ1-6 and V is TRBV2, with a possible D match to TRBD1 (5 bases). Per the germline V gene, CDR1 is SNHLY and CDR2 is FYNNEI. The CDR3 has 14 residues. Trimming stripped 7 bases from V and 4 bases from J, with 11 bases between. The CDR3, as DNA: TGTGCCAGCACGGCAGGGAATTATAATTCACCCCTCCACTTT. Protein product: CASTAGNYNSPLHF.

The CDR3 here is CASTRGRDGYTF. CDR3 DNA sequence: TGTGCCAGCACCAGAGGACGGGACGGCTACACCTTC. This chain links TRBV6-5 with TRBJ1-2; D might be TRBD1 (5 bases). The germline V gene has CDR1 MNHEY and CDR2 SVGAGI. V lost 7 bases and J lost 8, with 14 bases in between. This CDR3 is built from 12 residues.

This clone was seen only once. The chain combines TRBV6-5 with TRBJ1-1; 8 bases match TRBD1. CDR3 length equals 15 residues. Germline CDR1 MNHEY, CDR2 SVGAGI. The ends lost 8 bases at V and 3 bases at J; junction bases unmatched: 11. The CDR3 coding sequence is TGTGCCAGCGTCGGGTACAGGGGGTATGACACTGAAGCTTTCTTT. The encoded protein is CASVGYRGYDTEAFF.

This chain links TRBV5-1 with TRBJ2-7; 12 nucleotides agree with TRBD1. CDR1 is SGHRS and CDR2 is YFSETQ in the germline V gene. The ends lost 7 bases at V and 5 bases at J; junction bases unmatched: 7. The CDR3 covers 14 residues. As DNA, the CDR3 is TGCGCCAGCTCAACGGGACAGGGGGCAGACGAGCAGTACTTC. Amino acid sequence: CASSTGQGADEQYF.

This chain links TRBV27 with TRBJ2-1; a weak D match, TRBD1 (5 bases). The CDR3 is 15 amino acids. Per germline, CDR1 MNHEY and CDR2 SMNVEV (reference sequence). V lost 4 bases and J lost 6, with 16 bases in between. CDR3 DNA sequence: TGTGCCAGCAGTTCCTTGGCAGGGTCCGGCAATGAGCAGTTCTTC. Translation gives CASSSLAGSGNEQFF.

J is TRBJ2-7 and V is TRBV30, with D unclear. The CDR3 spans 11 residues. The V gene lost 1 base and the J gene lost 5 bases, with 6 bases spanning the gap. Germline V gene lookup returns CDR1 GTSNPN and CDR2 SVGIG (reference sequence). The CDR3 is CAWSEGNEQYF. The CDR3, as DNA: TGTGCCTGGAGTGAAGGAAACGAGCAGTACTTC.

This chain connects TRBV27 to TRBJ2-1, with 9 bases that match TRBD1. CDR3 length: 19 amino acids. Germline V lookup: CDR1 MNHEY, CDR2 SMNVEV (reference sequence). V shed 4 bases, J shed 5 bases, and the junction held 18 bases outside the gene matches. The CDR3 sequence: CASSYPRDRAAPLHNEQFF. DNA of the CDR3: TGTGCCAGCAGTTATCCCCGGGACAGGGCTGCGCCACTTCACAATGAGCAGTTCTTC.

The DNA of the CDR3 is TGTGCCAGCAGCTTAAGGCGGCAGGCCGGGCGGGCGCTCACAGATACGCAGTATTTT. Translated, it gives CASSLRRQAGRALTDTQYF. The V gene is TRBV7-3, the J gene TRBJ2-3; tentative D call: TRBD2 (5 bases). Per the germline V gene, CDR1 is SGHTA and CDR2 is FQGTGA. V was clipped by 1 base and J by 2 bases, with 22 bases between them. The length of the CDR3 is 19 residues.

CDR3 loop: CAISVAGENTEAFF. The CDR3, as DNA: TGTGCCATCAGTGTTGCAGGGGAGAACACTGAAGCTTTCTTT. This sequence joins TRBV10-3 and TRBJ1-1; maybe TRBD1 (6 bases). Per the germline V gene, CDR1 is ENHRY and CDR2 is SYGVKD. The germline V and J ends were trimmed by 4 bases and 1 base, with 10 bases remaining between them. The CDR3 totals 14 residues.

The rearrangement joins TRBV28 to TRBJ2-1, with TRBD2 matching over 16 bases. CDR3 length: 17 residues. Germline CDR1 is MDHEN and CDR2 is SYDVKM. V trimming: 6 bases; J trimming: 4 bases; junction bases outside the gene matches: 6. The CDR3 nucleotides are TGTGCCAGCAGGCGGGGACTAGCGGGAGGGGGTTACAATGAGCAGTTCTTC. Its protein product is CASRRGLAGGGYNEQFF.

The chain links TRBV9 to TRBJ2-3; 8 bases line up with TRBD1. Per the germline V gene, CDR1 is SGDLS and CDR2 is YYNGEE. With 4 bases clipped from V and 3 bases from J, the junction kept 4 bases outside the gene matches. CDR3 size: 14 residues. CDR3 residues: CASSFWTGTDTQYF. The CDR3 nucleotides are TGTGCCAGCAGCTTCTGGACAGGGACAGATACGCAGTATTTT.

The chain recombines TRBV7-3 with TRBJ1-5; tentative D call: TRBD1 (5 bases). Germline V gene sequence: CDR1 SGHTA, CDR2 FQGTGA. Deletions cut 5 bases from V and 1 base from J, with 12 bases between. The CDR3 loop spans 15 amino acids. The CDR3 sequence is CASSQGTESNQPQHF. CDR3 DNA sequence: TGTGCCAGCAGCCAAGGGACCGAGAGCAATCAGCCCCAGCATTTT.

This clone is a singleton in its sample. V gene TRBV5-6 combines with J gene TRBJ2-7, with TRBD1 as a possible D gene (6 bases). Trimming took 2 bases from V and 3 from J, leaving 12 bases between them. The CDR3 length is 14 residues. Germline CDR1 is SGHDT and CDR2 is YYEEEE. CDR3 coding DNA: TGTGCCAGCAGCTTAACAGGGCCACTCTACGAGCAGTACTTC. Encoded protein: CASSLTGPLYEQYF.

CDR3 protein: CASSSYGRNSGNTIYF. The CDR3 DNA follows: TGTGCCAGCAGTTCCTATGGACGGAACTCTGGAAACACCATATATTTT. V gene TRBV27 combines with J gene TRBJ1-3; D gene ambiguous. The germline V gene has CDR1 MNHEY and CDR2 SMNVEV (reference sequence). This CDR3 spans 16 amino acids. Trimming removed 4 bases at V and 0 bases at J, with 13 bases between.

This rearrangement joins TRBV7-6 to TRBJ1-5, with a possible D match to TRBD1 (6 bases). The CDR3 is made up of 14 amino acids. CDR1 and CDR2 (germline): SGHVS, FNYEAQ. The V and J ends lost 6 bases and 6 bases respectively, with 15 bases between them. The CDR3 DNA is TGTGCCAGCAGTCCGGACAGTAGTCTTCAGCCCCAGCATTTT. Translating gives CASSPDSSLQPQHF.

The gene calls are TRBV5-4 and TRBJ1-2; TRBD1 matches at 8 bases. The CDR3 has 13 amino acids. The germline gives CDR1 SGHNT, CDR2 YYREEE (reference sequence). Trimming took 3 bases from V and 8 from J; bases not matched to a gene: 6. The CDR3 sequence is CASSYGQGGGYTF. The CDR3 bases are TGTGCCAGCAGCTACGGACAGGGTGGGGGCTACACCTTC. Full variable domain (rest looked up from reference TRBV5-4 and TRBJ1-2): ETGVTQSPTHLIKTRGQQVTLRCSSQSGHNTVSWYQQALGQGPQFIFQYYREEENGRGNFPPRFSGLQFPNYSSELNVNALELDDSALYLCASSYGQGGGYTFGSGTRLTVV.

The chain joins TRBV5-6 to TRBJ1-2; TRBD1 agrees at 9 bases. This CDR3 is built from 14 residues. V trimming: 4 bases; J trimming: 3 bases; junction bases outside the gene matches: 4. Germline V CDR1 and CDR2: SGHDT, YYEEEE. CDR3 in amino acids: CASSGTGGDYGYTF. CDR3 sequence (DNA): TGTGCCAGCAGCGGCACAGGGGGCGACTATGGCTACACCTTC.

This clone was seen only once. The chain couples TRBV7-2 to TRBJ1-1; D is unresolved. Germline assignment: CDR1 SGHTA and CDR2 FQGNSA. V lost 5 bases to trimming and J lost 9 bases, with 1 base between them. The CDR3 loop spans 8 amino acids. The chain's CDR3 is CASSQAFF. The CDR3 DNA reads TGTGCCAGCAGCCAAGCTTTCTTT.

This chain links TRBV30 with TRBJ2-7; 8 nucleotides align to TRBD1. V was clipped by 2 bases and J by 5 bases; unmatched bases: 2. CDR1 and CDR2 from the germline V gene are GTSNPN and SVGIG (reference sequence). This CDR3 is 12 amino acids long. In DNA form, the CDR3 reads TGTGCCTGGAGTAGACAGGGGAACGAGCAGTACTTC. This gives the protein CAWSRQGNEQYF.

The chain joins TRBV4-1 to TRBJ1-5, with D hard to call. Germline assignment: CDR1 MGHRA and CDR2 YSYEKL. With 5 bases removed from V and 1 base from J, the gap between germline ends came to 12 bases. The CDR3 covers 15 residues. The CDR3 reads CASSSRWGSNQPQHF. In DNA form, the CDR3 reads TGCGCCAGCAGCTCCCGATGGGGAAGCAATCAGCCCCAGCATTTT.

V gene TRBV19 combines with J gene TRBJ2-1; tentative D call: TRBD2 (6 bases). The CDR3 length is 13 residues. Deletions cut 8 bases from V and 9 bases from J, with 17 bases between. Germline V CDR1 and CDR2: LNHDA, SQIVND (reference sequence). CDR3 residues: CASSHGGFGEQFF. CDR3 in DNA: TGTGCCAGTTCCCATGGAGGGTTCGGTGAGCAGTTCTTC. The full variable domain, its missing parts supplied by reference TRBV19 and TRBJ2-1, is DGGITQSPKYLFRKEGQNVTLSCEQNLNHDAMYWYRQDPGQGLRLIYYSQIVNDFQKGDIAEGYSVSREKKESFPLTVTSAQKNPTAFYLCASSHGGFGEQFFGPGTRLTVL.